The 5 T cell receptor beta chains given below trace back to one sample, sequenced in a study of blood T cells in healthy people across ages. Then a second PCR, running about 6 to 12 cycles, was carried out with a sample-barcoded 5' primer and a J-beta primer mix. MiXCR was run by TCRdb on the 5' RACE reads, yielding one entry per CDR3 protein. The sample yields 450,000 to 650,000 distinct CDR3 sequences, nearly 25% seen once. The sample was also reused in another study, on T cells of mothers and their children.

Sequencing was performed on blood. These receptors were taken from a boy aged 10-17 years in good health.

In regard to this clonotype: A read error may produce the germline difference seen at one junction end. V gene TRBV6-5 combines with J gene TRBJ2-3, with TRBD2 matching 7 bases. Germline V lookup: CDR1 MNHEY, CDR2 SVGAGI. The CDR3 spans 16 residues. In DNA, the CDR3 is TGTGCCAGCAGTTCCGCTGGCGGGGGAAACGCAGATACGCTGTATTTT. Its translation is CASSSAGGGNADTLYF.

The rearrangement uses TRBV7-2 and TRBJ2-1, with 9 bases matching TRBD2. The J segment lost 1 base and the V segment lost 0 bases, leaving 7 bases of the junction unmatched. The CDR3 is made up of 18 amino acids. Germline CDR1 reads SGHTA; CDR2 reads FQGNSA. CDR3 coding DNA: TGTGCCAGCAGCTTAGCTTTAGCGGGGGCGGGGTCCTACAATGAGCAGTTCTTC. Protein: CASSLALAGAGSYNEQFF.

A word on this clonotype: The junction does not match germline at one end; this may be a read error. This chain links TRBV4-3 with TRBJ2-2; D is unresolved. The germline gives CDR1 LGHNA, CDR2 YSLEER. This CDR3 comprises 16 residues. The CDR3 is CTSSRNTDGLSGELFF. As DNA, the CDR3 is TGCACCAGCAGCCGGAACACGGACGGTTTATCGGGGGAGCTGTTTTTT.

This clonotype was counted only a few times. The CDR3 coding sequence is TGCAGTGCTAGAATAGGGTGGGCCCCACAAGAGACCCAGTACTTC. Protein product: CSARIGWAPQETQYF. The chain carries TRBV20-1 and TRBJ2-5; D gene ambiguous. V lost 2 bases, J lost 2 bases, and 15 bases lay in between. Per the germline V gene, CDR1 is DFQATT and CDR2 is SNEGSKA (reference sequence). The CDR3 runs to 15 residues.

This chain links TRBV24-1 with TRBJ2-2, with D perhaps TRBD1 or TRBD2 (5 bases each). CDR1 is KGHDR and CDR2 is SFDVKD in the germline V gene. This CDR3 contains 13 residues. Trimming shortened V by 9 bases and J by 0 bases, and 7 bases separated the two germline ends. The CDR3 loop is CATGTSNTGELFF. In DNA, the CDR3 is TGTGCCACCGGGACGTCGAACACCGGGGAGCTGTTTTTT.